This T cell receptor beta chain was identified in a study of shared clonotypes between healthy human individuals. The material for each subset, its genomic DNA, was split evenly across several immunoSEQ plates. The protocol was immunoSEQ multiplex PCR, while the TCRdb copy is restricted to in-frame clones and leaves out a portion. The repertoire consists of around 2.1 million clones, with about 94% occurring once and the leading ten covering roughly 0.13%. The V segment lost 4 bases and the J segment 5 bases; nucleotides outside the gene matches: 8. The CDR3 totals 15 residues. Per germline, CDR1 SGHRS and CDR2 YFSETQ.

This receptor was taken from a man in his late teens or twenties in good health. The specimen sequenced was naive CD4+ T cells sorted from blood. Subset described: CD45RA+ positively selected. J is TRBJ2-3 and V is TRBV5-1, with TRBD2 matching 9 bases. DNA of the CDR3: TGCGCCAGCAGCGCCCTTAGCGGGGGTAGAGATACGCAGTATTTT. Translation gives CASSALSGGRDTQYF.